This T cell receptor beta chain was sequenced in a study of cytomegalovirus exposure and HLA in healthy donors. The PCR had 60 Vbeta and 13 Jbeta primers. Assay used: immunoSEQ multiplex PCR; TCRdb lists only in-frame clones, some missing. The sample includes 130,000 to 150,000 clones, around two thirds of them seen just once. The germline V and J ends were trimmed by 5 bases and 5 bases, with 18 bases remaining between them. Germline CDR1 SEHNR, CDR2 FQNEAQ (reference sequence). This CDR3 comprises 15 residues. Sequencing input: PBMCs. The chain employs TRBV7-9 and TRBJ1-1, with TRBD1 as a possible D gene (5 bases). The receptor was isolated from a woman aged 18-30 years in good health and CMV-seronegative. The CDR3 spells CASSPRGGDWTEAFF. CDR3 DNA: TGTGCCAGCAGCCCACGTGGAGGGGACTGGACTGAAGCTTTCTTT. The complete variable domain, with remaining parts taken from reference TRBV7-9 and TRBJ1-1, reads DTGVSQNPRHKITKRGQNVTFRCDPISEHNRLYWYRQTLGQGPEFLTYFQNEAQLEKSRLLSDRFSAERPKGSFSTLEIQRTEQGDSAMYLCASSPRGGDWTEAFFGQGTRLTVV.